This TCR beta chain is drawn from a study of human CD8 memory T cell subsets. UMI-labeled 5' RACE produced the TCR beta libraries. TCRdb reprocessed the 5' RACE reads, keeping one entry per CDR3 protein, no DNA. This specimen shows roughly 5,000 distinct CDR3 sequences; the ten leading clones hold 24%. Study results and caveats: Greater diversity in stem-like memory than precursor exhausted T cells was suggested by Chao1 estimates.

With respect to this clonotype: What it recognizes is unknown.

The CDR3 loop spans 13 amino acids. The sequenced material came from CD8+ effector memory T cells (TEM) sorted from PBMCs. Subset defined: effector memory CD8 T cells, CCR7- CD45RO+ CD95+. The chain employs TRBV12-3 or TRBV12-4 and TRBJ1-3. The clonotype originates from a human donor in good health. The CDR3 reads CASSSHSGNTIYF.